This T cell receptor (beta chain) was retrieved from a study of blood T cell repertoires in COVID-19. TCRdb's copy holds only in-frame clones and misses some; the assay was immunoSEQ multiplex PCR. Here the sample spans under 300,000 clones, 75% to 90% being singletons. This sequence originates from a man in his forties who had recovered from COVID-19. The sample comprised PBMCs or T cells enriched from blood (not recorded which).

This CDR3 reads CASTIANYGYTF. For the CDR3, the DNA is TGTGCCAGCACCATAGCCAACTATGGCTACACCTTC. The chain couples TRBV28 to TRBJ1-2; the D is unclear. The CDR3 spans 12 residues. The V end was cut by 7 bases, the J end by 2 bases, with 8 bases between. Germline V CDR1 and CDR2: MDHEN, SYDVKM.